The 15 T cell receptor beta chains given below trace back to one sample, sequenced in a study of CD8+CD57+ T cells in acquired aplastic anemia. TCR beta VDJ and CDR3 were profiled, and genomic DNA was the template. TCRdb called the reads again in MiXCR, with one record for every CDR3 protein. Of fewer than 200,000 distinct CDR3 sequences detected, 55% to 75% appear once; the ten largest clones hold under 50%. The sample consisted of sorted CD4+, CD8+, or CD8+CD57+ T cells (not recorded which) from PBMCs. These receptors were collected from a human donor in good health.

The V call is TRBV2, the J call TRBJ2-2, with 10 bases aligning to TRBD2. CDR1 and CDR2 from the germline V gene are SNHLY and FYNNEI. This CDR3 has 16 residues. The J segment lost 7 bases and the V segment lost 5 bases, leaving 10 bases of the junction unmatched. The chain's CDR3 is CASSPSSGREVGELFF. The DNA of the CDR3 is TGTGCCAGCAGTCCTTCTAGCGGGAGAGAGGTCGGGGAGCTGTTTTTT.

The chain is built from TRBV20-1 and TRBJ1-2, with D possibly TRBD1 on 5 matching bases. This CDR3 spans 15 amino acids. Germline lookup yields CDR1 DFQATT and CDR2 SNEGSKA (reference sequence). Trimming left V 4 bases short and J 4 bases short, with 19 bases between. CDR3 amino acids: CSATPERGRAYGYTF. As DNA, the CDR3 is TGCAGTGCTACCCCCGAGAGGGGACGGGCCTATGGCTACACCTTC.

As to this clonotype: The DNA is left out, because the CDR3 cannot be placed on it with certainty; the CDR3 is given as TCRdb lists it. The gene calls are TRBV7-9 and TRBJ2-2; the D call in the table, TRBD2, was not verified against the DNA. Germline V gene lookup returns CDR1 SEHNR and CDR2 FQNEAQ (reference sequence). The CDR3 contains 21 residues when both ends are counted. CDR3 sequence reads: CASSVLAGEQYFGPGTGELFF.

CDR3 residues: CSARDEGAADTQYF. In DNA, the CDR3 is TGCAGTGCTAGAGATGAGGGAGCGGCAGATACGCAGTATTTT. V usage is TRBV20-1 and J usage is TRBJ2-3, with a possible D match to TRBD2 (5 bases). Germline lookup yields CDR1 DFQATT and CDR2 SNEGSKA (reference sequence). Between the trimmed V and J ends, which lost 0 bases and 4 bases, there was a span of 11 bases. CDR3 size: 14 residues.

This clonotype was detected once. The chain uses TRBV10-3 and TRBJ2-7; 8 bases match TRBD1. J lost 0 bases, V lost 5 bases, and 6 bases had no gene match. The germline CDR1 and CDR2 sequences are ENHRY and SYGVKD. The CDR3 covers 15 residues. The DNA for the CDR3 is TGTGCCATCAGTACCCCGGGACAGGCCTCCTACGAGCAGTACTTC. As protein: CAISTPGQASYEQYF.

Points on this clonotype: An end of the junction does not agree with germline; a read error may underlie this. The rearrangement joins TRBV7-2 to TRBJ2-7; D is unresolved. The CDR3 extends over 12 amino acids. Germline V gives CDR1 SGHTA, CDR2 FQGNSA. The CDR3 protein is CASGLQSNEQYF. In DNA form, the CDR3 reads TGTGCCAGCGGCTTACAGAGCAACGAGCAGTACTTC.

This chain uses TRBV25-1 with TRBJ2-1, with 11 positions matching TRBD2. The germline V gene has CDR1 MGHDK and CDR2 SYGVNS. The CDR3 runs to 17 residues. With 3 bases clipped from V and 7 bases from J, the junction kept 11 bases outside the gene matches. The CDR3 coding sequence is TGTGCCAGCAGTGATACATTACTAGCGGGAGTAAGGAATGAGCAGTTCTTC. Translation: CASSDTLLAGVRNEQFF.

The chain recombines TRBV7-2 with TRBJ2-7; TRBD2 aligns across 8 bases. Trimming took 5 bases from V and 2 from J; bases not matched to a gene: 5. Germline V lookup: CDR1 SGHTA, CDR2 FQGNSA. The CDR3 length is 14 residues. The CDR3: CASSLGSGAYEQYF. The CDR3 region has the DNA TGTGCCAGCAGCCTAGGTAGCGGGGCCTACGAGCAGTACTTC.

There are a few counts of this clonotype. This chain links TRBV20-1 with TRBJ1-1; 8 bases are shared with TRBD1. In germline, CDR1 is DFQATT, CDR2 SNEGSKA (reference sequence). V was clipped by 3 bases and J by 10 bases; unmatched bases: 10. The CDR3 has 13 amino acids. CDR3 in DNA: TGCAGTGCTAGGGATACAGGGGGGAGAGGAGCTTTCTTT. This encodes CSARDTGGRGAFF.

This clonotype was seen at least ten times. The V call is TRBV11-2, the J call TRBJ2-7, with D possibly TRBD1 on 6 matching bases. The CDR3 has 17 residues. Per germline, CDR1 SGHAT and CDR2 FQNNGV. V lost 2 bases to trimming and J lost 3 bases, with 20 bases between them. The CDR3 DNA sequence: TGTGCCAGCAGCTTACAGGGGCAGGGCCGACCCTACTACGAGCAGTACTTC. The encoded protein is CASSLQGQGRPYYEQYF.

The chain joins TRBV6-5 to TRBJ2-5; 15 positions match TRBD2. Germline assignment: CDR1 MNHEY and CDR2 SVGAGI. J gave up 4 bases and V 6 bases, and 12 bases lay outside the gene matches. This CDR3 comprises 18 residues. The CDR3 DNA follows: TGTGCCAGCAGAACTGGACTAGCGGGAGGGCCATTAAGAGAGACCCAGTACTTC. Its translation is CASRTGLAGGPLRETQYF.

In its sample, this clonotype was seen once. CDR3 sequence reads: CASSIGQGPPEAFF. CDR3 nucleotides: TGCGCCAGCAGCATCGGACAGGGTCCACCTGAAGCTTTCTTT. J is TRBJ1-1 and V is TRBV5-1; 8 bases agree with TRBD1. The germline CDR1 and CDR2 sequences are SGHRS and YFSETQ. V was pared by 4 bases and J by 6 bases, with 8 bases of the junction left unmatched. The CDR3 spans 14 residues.

V and J are TRBV2 and TRBJ2-1, with 8 bases matching TRBD2. The V gene's germline CDR1 is SNHLY and CDR2 FYNNEI. The CDR3 has 14 amino acids. V trimming: 7 bases; J trimming: 4 bases; junction bases outside the gene matches: 6. The CDR3 DNA is TGTGCCAGCACCTACGGCGGGGGGTACAATGAGCAGTTCTTC. Translating it yields CASTYGGGYNEQFF.

The gene calls are TRBV6-1 and TRBJ2-1; D is tentatively TRBD1 or TRBD2 (5 bases each). Trimming took off 8 bases at V and 3 bases at J, with 11 bases between the two ends. There are 13 residues in the CDR3. Looked up from germline, CDR1 is MNHNS and CDR2 is SASEGT. This CDR3 is CASLGPHYNEQFF. The CDR3 DNA follows: TGTGCCAGCCTGGGACCCCACTACAATGAGCAGTTCTTC.

The J gene is TRBJ2-5, the V gene TRBV4-1; 9 bases align to TRBD2. Losses at the gene ends were 4 bases for V and 4 bases for J; bases not matched to a gene: 7. The CDR3 covers 15 residues. In germline, CDR1 is MGHRA, CDR2 YSYEKL. CDR3 nucleotides: TGCGCCAGCAGCCCTGGGCTAGCGGGACCAGAGACCCAGTACTTC. Residues: CASSPGLAGPETQYF.